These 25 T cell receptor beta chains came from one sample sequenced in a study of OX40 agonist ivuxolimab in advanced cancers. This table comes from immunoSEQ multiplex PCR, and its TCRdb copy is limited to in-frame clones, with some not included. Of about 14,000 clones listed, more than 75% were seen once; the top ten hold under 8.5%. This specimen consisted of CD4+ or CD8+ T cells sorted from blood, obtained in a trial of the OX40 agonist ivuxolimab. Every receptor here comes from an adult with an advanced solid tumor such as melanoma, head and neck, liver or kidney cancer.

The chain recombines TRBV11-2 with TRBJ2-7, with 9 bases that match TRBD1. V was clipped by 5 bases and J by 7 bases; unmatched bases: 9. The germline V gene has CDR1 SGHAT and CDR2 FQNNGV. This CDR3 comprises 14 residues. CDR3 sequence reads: CASSLDRGAREQYF. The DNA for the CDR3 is TGTGCCAGCAGCCTTGACAGGGGGGCACGGGAGCAGTACTTC. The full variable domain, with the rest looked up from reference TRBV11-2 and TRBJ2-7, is EAGVAQSPRYKIIEKRQSVAFWCNPISGHATLYWYQQILGQGPKLLIQFQNNGVVDDSQLPKDRFSAERLKGVDSTLKIQPAKLEDSAVYLCASSLDRGAREQYFGPGTRLTVT.

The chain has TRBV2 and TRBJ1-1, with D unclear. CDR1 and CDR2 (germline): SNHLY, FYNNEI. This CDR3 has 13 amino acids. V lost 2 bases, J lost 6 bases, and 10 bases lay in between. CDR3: CASSENPRAEAFF. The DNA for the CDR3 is TGTGCCAGCAGTGAAAATCCCCGGGCTGAAGCTTTCTTT.

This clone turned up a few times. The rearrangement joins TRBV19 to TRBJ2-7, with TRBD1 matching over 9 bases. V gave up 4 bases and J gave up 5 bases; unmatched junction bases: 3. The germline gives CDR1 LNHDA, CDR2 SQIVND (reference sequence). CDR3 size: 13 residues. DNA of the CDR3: TGTGCCAGTAGTAAACAGGGGGCGGACGAGCAGTACTTC. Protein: CASSKQGADEQYF.

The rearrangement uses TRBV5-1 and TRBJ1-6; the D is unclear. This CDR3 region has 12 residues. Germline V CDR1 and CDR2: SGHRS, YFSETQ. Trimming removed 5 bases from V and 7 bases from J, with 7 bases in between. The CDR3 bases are TGCGCCAGCAGAGTCGGGAATTCACCCCTCCACTTT. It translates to CASRVGNSPLHF.

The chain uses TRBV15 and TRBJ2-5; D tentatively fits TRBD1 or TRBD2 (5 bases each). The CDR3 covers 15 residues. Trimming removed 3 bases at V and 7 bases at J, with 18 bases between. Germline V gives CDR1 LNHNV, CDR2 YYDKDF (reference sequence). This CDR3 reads CATSRPGTESGTQYF. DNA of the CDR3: TGTGCCACCAGCAGGCCCGGGACCGAGAGCGGGACCCAGTACTTC.

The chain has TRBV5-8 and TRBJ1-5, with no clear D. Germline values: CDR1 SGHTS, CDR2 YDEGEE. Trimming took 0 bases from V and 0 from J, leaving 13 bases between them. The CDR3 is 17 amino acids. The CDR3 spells CASSLVKGRYSNQPQHF. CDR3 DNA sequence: TGTGCCAGCAGCTTGGTTAAGGGCAGATATAGCAATCAGCCCCAGCATTTT.

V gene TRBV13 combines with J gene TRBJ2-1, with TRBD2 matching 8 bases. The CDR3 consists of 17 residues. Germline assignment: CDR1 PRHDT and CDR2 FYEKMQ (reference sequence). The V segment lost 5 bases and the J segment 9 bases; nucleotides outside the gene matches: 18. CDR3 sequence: CASSPRLVGAGGLEQFF. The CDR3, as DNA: TGTGCCAGCAGCCCAAGACTGGTGGGTGCGGGGGGTCTTGAGCAGTTCTTC.

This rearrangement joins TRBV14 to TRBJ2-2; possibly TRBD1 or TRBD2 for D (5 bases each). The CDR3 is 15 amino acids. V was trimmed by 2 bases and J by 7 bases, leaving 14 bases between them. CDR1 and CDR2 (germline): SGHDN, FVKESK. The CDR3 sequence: CASSQRDRAYGELFF. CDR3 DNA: TGTGCCAGCAGCCAACGGGACCGAGCATACGGGGAGCTGTTTTTT.

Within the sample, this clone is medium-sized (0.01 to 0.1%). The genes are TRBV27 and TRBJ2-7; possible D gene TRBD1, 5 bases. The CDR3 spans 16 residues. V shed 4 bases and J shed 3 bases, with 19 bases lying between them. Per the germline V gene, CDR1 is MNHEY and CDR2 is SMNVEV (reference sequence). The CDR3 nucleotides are TGTGCCAGCAGTTATGGGCCCCCGACAGTCCTCTACGAGCAGTACTTC. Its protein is CASSYGPPTVLYEQYF.

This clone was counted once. The chain's CDR3 is CASSQDLGNEQFF. CDR3 nucleotides: TGTGCCAGCAGCCAAGATTTGGGGAATGAGCAGTTCTTC. V is TRBV14 and J is TRBJ2-1, with D unresolved. Per germline, CDR1 SGHDN and CDR2 FVKESK. V lost 0 bases, J lost 7 bases, and 7 bases lay in between. This CDR3 is built from 13 residues.

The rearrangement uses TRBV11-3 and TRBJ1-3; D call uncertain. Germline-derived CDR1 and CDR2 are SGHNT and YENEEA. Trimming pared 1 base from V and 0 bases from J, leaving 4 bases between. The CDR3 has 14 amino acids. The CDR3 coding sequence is TGTGCCAGCAGCTTAGGCAGCTCTGGAAACACCATATATTTT. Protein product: CASSLGSSGNTIYF.

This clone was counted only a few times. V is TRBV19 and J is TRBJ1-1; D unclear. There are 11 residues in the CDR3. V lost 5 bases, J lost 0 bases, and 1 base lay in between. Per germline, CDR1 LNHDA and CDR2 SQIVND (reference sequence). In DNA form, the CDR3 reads TGTGCCAGTAGTCTGAACACTGAAGCTTTCTTT. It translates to CASSLNTEAFF.

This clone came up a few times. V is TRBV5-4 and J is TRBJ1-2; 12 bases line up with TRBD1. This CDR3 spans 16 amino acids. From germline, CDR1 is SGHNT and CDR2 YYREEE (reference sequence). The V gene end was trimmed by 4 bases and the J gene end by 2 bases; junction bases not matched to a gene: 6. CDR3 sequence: CASSPGQGATNYGYTF. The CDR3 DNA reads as TGTGCCAGCAGCCCGGGACAGGGGGCCACGAACTATGGCTACACCTTC. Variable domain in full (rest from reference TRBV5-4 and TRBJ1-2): ETGVTQSPTHLIKTRGQQVTLRCSSQSGHNTVSWYQQALGQGPQFIFQYYREEENGRGNFPPRFSGLQFPNYSSELNVNALELDDSALYLCASSPGQGATNYGYTFGSGTRLTVV.

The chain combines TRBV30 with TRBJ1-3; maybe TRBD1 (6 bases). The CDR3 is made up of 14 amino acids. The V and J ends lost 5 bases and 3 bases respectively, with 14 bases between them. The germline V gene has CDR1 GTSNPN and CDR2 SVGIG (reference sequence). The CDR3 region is CAWGPTGYGNTIYF. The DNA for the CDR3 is TGTGCCTGGGGCCCCACAGGGTATGGAAACACCATATATTTT.

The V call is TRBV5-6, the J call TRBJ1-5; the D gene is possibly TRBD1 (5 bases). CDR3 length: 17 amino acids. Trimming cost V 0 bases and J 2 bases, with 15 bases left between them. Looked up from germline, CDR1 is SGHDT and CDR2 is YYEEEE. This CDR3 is CASSLGTLRGGNQPQHF. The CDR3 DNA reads TGTGCCAGCAGCTTGGGGACACTACGGGGAGGCAATCAGCCCCAGCATTTT.

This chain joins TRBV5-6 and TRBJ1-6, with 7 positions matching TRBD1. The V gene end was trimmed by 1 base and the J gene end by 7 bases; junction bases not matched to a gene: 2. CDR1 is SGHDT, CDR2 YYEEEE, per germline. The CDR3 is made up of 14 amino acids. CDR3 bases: TGTGCCAGCAGCTTGAGGGACAGAAATTCACCCCTCCACTTT. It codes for CASSLRDRNSPLHF.

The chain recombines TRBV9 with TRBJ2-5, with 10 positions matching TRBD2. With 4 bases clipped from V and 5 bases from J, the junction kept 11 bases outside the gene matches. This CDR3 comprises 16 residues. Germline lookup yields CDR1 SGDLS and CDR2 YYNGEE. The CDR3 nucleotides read TGTGCCAGCAGCCATCCCATAGCGGGGGGTGGGGAGACCCAGTACTTC. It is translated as CASSHPIAGGGETQYF.

The CDR3 loop is CASSSQIRGTGAPGELFF. In DNA form, the CDR3 reads TGTGCCAGCAGTTCACAAATCCGGGGGACAGGGGCCCCCGGGGAGCTGTTTTTT. V is TRBV7-9 and J is TRBJ2-2; TRBD1 agrees at 10 bases. V lost 6 bases, J lost 6 bases, and 16 bases stayed unmatched. The length of the CDR3 is 18 residues. The germline V gene has CDR1 SEHNR and CDR2 FQNEAQ (reference sequence).

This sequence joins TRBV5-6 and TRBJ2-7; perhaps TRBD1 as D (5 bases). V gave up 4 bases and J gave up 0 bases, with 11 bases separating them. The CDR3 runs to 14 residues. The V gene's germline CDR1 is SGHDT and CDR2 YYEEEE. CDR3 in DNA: TGTGCCAGCAGCCCCATAGGGGACTCCTACGAGCAGTACTTC. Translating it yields CASSPIGDSYEQYF. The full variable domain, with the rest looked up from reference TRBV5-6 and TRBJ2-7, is DAGVTQSPTHLIKTRGQQVTLRCSPKSGHDTVSWYQQALGQGPQFIFQYYEEEERQRGNFPDRFSGHQFPNYSSELNVNALLLGDSALYLCASSPIGDSYEQYFGPGTRLTVT.

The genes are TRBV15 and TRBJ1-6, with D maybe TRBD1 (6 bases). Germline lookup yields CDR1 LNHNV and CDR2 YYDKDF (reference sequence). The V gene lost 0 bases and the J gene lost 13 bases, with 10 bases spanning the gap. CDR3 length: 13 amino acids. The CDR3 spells CATSRDPGGPLHF. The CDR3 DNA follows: TGTGCCACCAGCAGAGATCCCGGGGGCCCCCTCCACTTT.

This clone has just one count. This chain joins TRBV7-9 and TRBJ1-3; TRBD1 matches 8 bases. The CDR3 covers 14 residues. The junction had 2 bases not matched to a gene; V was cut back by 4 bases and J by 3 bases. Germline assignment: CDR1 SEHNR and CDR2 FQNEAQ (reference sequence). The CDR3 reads CASSSDRVGNTIYF. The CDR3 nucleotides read TGTGCCAGCAGCTCGGACAGGGTTGGAAACACCATATATTTT.

The CDR3 is CASSSGQGITYEQYF. DNA of the CDR3: TGTGCCAGCTCATCGGGACAGGGAATAACCTACGAGCAGTACTTC. This chain joins TRBV18 and TRBJ2-7; 9 bases fit TRBD1. Germline loops: CDR1 KGHSH, CDR2 LQKENI. The CDR3 extends over 15 amino acids. V lost 5 bases and J lost 2; bases outside the gene matches: 7.

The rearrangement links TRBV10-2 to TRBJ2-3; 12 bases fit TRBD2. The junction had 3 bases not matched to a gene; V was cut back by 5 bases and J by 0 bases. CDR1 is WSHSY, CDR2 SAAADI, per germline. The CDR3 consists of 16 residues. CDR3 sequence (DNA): TGCGCCAGCAGTAATCTAGCGGGGGGGAGCACAGATACGCAGTATTTT. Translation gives CASSNLAGGSTDTQYF.

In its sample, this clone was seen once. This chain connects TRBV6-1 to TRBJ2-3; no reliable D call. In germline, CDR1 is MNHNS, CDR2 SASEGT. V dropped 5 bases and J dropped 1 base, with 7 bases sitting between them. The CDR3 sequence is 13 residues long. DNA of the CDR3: TGTGCCAGCAGTCCGGAGCGCACAGATACGCAGTATTTT. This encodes CASSPERTDTQYF.

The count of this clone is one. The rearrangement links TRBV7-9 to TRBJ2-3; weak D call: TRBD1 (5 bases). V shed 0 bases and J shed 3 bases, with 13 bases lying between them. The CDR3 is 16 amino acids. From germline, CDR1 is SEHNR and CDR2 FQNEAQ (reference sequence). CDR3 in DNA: TGTGCCAGCAGCTTAGCGATGGCAGGGTGGACAGATACGCAGTATTTT. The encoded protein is CASSLAMAGWTDTQYF.